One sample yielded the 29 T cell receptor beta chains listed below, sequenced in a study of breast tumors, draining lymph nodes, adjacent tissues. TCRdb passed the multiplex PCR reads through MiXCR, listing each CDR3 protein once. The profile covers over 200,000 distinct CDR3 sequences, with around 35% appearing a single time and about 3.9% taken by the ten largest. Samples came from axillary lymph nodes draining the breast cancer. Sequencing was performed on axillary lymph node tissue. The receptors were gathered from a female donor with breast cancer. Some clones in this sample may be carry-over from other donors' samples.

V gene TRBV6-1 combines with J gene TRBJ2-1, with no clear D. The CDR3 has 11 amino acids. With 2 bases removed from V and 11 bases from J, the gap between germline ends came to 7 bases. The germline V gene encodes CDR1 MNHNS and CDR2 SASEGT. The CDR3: CASSEQRQQFF. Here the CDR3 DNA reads TGTGCCAGCAGTGAACAGCGTCAGCAGTTCTTC.

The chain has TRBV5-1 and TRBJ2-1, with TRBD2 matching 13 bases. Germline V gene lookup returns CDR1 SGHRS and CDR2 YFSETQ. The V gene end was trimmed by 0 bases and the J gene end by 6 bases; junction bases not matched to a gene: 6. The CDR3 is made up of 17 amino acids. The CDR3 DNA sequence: TGCGCCAGCAGCTTGGTGTCGGGACTAGCGGGGATCAATGAGCAGTTCTTC. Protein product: CASSLVSGLAGINEQFF. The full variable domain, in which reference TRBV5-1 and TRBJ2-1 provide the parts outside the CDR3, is KAGVTQTPRYLIKTRGQQVTLSCSPISGHRSVSWYQQTPGQGLQFLFEYFSETQRNKGNFPGRFSGRQFSNSRSEMNVSTLELGDSALYLCASSLVSGLAGINEQFFGPGTRLTVL.

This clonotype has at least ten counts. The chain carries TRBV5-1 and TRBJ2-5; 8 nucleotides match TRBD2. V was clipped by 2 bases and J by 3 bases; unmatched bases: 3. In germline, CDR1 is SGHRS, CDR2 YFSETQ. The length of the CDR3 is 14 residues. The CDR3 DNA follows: TGCGCCAGCAGCTTCGATAGCGGGGAAGAGACCCAGTACTTC. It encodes CASSFDSGEETQYF. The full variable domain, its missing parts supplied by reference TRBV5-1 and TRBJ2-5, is KAGVTQTPRYLIKTRGQQVTLSCSPISGHRSVSWYQQTPGQGLQFLFEYFSETQRNKGNFPGRFSGRQFSNSRSEMNVSTLELGDSALYLCASSFDSGEETQYFGPGTRLLVL.

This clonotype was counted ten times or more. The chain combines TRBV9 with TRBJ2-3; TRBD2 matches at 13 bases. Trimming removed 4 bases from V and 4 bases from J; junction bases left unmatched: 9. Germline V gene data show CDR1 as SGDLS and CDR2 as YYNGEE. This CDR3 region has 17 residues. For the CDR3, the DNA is TGTGCCAGCAGCCATGGGACTAGCGGGAAATACCCAGATACGCAGTATTTT. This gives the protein CASSHGTSGKYPDTQYF.

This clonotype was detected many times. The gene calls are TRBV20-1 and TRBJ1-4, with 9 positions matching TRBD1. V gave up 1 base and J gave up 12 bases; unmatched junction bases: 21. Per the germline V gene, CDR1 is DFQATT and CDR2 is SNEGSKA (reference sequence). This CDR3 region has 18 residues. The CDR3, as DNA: TGCAGTGCTAGAGTCCTCCCGGGACAGGGACCCTCGGGTGGGGAACTGTTTTTT. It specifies CSARVLPGQGPSGGELFF.

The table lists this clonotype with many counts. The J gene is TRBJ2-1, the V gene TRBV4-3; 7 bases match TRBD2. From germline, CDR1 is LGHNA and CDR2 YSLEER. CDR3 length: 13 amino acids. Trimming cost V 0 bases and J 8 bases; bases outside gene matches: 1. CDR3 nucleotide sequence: TGCGCCAGCAGCCAAGAGACTAGCTATGAGCAGTTCTTC. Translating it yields CASSQETSYEQFF.

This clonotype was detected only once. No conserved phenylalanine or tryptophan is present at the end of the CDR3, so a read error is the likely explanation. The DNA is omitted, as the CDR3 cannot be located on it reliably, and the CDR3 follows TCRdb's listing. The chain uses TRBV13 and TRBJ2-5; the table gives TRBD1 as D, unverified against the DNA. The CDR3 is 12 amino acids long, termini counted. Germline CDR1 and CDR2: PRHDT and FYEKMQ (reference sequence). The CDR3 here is CATKEKDTGDVA.

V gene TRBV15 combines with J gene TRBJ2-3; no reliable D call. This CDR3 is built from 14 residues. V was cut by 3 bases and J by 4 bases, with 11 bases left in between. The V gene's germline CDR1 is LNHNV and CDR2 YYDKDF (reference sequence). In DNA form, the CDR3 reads TGTGCCACCAGCAGCTTATTCACGGCAGATACGCAGTATTTT. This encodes CATSSLFTADTQYF.

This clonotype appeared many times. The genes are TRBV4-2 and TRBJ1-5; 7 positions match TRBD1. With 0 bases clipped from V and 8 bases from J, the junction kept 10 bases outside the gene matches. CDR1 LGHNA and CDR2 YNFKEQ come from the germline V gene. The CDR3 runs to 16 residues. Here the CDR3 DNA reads TGTGCCAGCAGCCAAGATGGGGGCAGGGGGGGAGAGCCCCAGCATTTT. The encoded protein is CASSQDGGRGGEPQHF.

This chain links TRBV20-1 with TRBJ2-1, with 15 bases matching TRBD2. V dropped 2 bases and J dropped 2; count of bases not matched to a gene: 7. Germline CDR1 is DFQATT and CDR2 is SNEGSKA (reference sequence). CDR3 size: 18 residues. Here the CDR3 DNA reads TGCAGTGCTAGATATCGGACTAGCGGGAGGGGAACCTACAATGAGCAGTTCTTC. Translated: CSARYRTSGRGTYNEQFF.

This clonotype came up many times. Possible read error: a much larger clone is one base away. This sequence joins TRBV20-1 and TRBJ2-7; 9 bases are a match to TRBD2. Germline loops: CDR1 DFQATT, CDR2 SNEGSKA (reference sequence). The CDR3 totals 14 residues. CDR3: CSADPSGASSEQYF. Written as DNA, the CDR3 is TGCAGTGCGGACCCTAGCGGGGCTTCCTCCGAGCAGTACTTC.

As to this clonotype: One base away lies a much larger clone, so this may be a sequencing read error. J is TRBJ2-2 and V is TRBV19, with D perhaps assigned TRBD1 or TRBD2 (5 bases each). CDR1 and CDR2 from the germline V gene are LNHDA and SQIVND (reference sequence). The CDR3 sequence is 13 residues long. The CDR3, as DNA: TGTGCCAGTAGTCAGGGAAGGGCCGGGGAGCTGCTTTTT. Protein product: CASSQGRAGELLF.

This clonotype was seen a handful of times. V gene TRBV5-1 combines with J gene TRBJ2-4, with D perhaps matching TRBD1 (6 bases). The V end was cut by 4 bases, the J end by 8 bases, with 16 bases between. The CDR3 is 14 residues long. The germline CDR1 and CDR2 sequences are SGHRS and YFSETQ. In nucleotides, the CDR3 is TGCGCCAGCAGCGTTTCAGGGGCTTGGGACATTCAGTACTTC. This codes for CASSVSGAWDIQYF.

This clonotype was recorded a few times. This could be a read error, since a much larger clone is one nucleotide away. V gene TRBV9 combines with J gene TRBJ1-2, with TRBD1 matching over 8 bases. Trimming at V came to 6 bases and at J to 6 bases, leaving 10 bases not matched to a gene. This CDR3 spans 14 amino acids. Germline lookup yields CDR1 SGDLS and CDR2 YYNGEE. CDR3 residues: CASNPQGASHGYTF. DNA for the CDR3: TGTGCCAGCAACCCCCAGGGGGCGAGCCATGGCTACACCTTC.

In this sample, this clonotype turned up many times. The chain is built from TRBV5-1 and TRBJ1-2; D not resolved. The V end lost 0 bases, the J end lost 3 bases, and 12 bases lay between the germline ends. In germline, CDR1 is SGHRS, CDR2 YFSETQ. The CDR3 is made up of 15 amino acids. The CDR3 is CASSLATGSDYGYTF. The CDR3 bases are TGCGCCAGCAGCTTGGCGACGGGGAGTGACTATGGCTACACCTTC.

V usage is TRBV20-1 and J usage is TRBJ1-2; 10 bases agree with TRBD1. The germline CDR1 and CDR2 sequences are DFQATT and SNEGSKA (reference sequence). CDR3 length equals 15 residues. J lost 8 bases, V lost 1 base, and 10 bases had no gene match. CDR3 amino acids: CSARAPGDRGRGYTF. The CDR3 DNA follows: TGCAGTGCTAGAGCCCCTGGGGACAGGGGTAGGGGCTACACCTTC.

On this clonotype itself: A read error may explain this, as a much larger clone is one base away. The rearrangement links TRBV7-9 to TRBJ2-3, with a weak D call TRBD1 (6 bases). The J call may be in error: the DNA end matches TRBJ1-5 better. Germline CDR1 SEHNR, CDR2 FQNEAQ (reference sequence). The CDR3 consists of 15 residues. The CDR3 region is CASSITSGGAETQHF. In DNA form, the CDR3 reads TGTGCCAGCAGCATTACTAGCGGGGGGGCAGAAACGCAGCATTTT.

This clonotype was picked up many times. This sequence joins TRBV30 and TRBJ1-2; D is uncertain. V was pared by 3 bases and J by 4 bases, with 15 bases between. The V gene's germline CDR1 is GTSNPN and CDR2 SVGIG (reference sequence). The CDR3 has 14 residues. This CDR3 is CAWSLSHPGYGYTF. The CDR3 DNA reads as TGTGCCTGGAGCTTGTCGCACCCAGGCTATGGCTACACCTTC.

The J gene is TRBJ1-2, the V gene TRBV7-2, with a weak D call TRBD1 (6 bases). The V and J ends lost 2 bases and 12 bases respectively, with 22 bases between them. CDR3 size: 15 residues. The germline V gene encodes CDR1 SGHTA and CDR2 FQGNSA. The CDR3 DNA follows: TGTGCCAGCAGCTTACTCCCCCCAGGGGCCTCTGGAAACACCTTC. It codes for CASSLLPPGASGNTF.

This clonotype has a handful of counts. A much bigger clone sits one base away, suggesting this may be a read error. CDR3 coding DNA: TGCGCCAGCAACTCAGGTGGAGCCGGCCGCTACACCTTC. This sequence encodes CASNSGGAGRYTF. The genes are TRBV5-1 and TRBJ1-2, with D hard to call. V was shortened by 6 bases and J by 9 bases, with 18 bases between the two germline ends. CDR1 is SGHRS and CDR2 is YFSETQ in the germline V gene. The CDR3 has 13 residues.

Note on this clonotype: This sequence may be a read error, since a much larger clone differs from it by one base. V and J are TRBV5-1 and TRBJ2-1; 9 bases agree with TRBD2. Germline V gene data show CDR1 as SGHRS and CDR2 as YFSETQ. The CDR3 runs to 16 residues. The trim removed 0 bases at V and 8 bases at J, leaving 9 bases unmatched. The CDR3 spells CASSLVGGRAAHEQFF. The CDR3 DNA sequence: TGCGCCAGCAGCTTGGTTGGCGGGAGGGCCGCTCATGAGCAGTTCTTC.

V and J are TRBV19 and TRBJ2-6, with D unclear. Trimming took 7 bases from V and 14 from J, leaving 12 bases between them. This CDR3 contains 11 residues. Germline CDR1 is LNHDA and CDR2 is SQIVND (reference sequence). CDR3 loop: CASTPTQLLTF. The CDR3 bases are TGTGCCAGTACCCCAACACAGCTCCTGACTTTC.

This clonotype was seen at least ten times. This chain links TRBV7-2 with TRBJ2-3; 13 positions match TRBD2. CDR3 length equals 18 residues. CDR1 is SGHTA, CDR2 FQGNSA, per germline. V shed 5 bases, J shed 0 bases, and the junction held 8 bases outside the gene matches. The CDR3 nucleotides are TGTGCCAGCAGCCCCGGACTAGCGGGGGCCGAAAGCACAGATACGCAGTATTTT. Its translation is CASSPGLAGAESTDTQYF.

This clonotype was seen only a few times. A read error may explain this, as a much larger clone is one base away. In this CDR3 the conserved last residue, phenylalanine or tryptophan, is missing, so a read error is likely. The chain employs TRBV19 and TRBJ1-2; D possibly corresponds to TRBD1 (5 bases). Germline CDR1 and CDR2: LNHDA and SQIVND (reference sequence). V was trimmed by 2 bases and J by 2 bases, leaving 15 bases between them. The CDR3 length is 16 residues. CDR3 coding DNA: TGTGCCAGTAGTATATCCCTATCGGGGCCAAACTATGGCTACACCTCC. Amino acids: CASSISLSGPNYGYTS.

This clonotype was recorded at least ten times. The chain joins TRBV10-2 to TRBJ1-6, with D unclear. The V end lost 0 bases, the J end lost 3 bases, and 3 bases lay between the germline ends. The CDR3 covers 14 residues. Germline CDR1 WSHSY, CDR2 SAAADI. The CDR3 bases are TGCGCCAGCAGTGAGTCAGTCTATAATTCACCCCTCCACTTT. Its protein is CASSESVYNSPLHF.

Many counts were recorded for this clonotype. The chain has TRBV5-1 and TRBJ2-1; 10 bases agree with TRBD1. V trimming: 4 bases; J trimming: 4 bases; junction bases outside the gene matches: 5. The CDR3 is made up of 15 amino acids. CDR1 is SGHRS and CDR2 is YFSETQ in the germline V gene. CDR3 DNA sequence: TGCGCCAGCAGCCGGGGGACAGGGGAGTACAATGAGCAGTTCTTC. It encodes CASSRGTGEYNEQFF.

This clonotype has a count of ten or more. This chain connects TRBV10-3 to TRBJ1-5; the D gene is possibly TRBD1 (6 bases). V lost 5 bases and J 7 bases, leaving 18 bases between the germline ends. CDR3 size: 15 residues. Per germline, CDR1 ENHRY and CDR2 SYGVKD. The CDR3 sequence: CAISPQGVGGQPQHF. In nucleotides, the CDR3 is TGTGCCATCAGTCCCCAAGGGGTCGGGGGCCAGCCCCAGCATTTT.

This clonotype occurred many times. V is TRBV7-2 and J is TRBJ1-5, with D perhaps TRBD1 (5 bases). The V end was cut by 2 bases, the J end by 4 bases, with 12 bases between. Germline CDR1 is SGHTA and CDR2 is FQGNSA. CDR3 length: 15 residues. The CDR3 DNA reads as TGTGCCAGCAGCTTATATCAGGGAGGTAATCAGCCCCAGCATTTT. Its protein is CASSLYQGGNQPQHF. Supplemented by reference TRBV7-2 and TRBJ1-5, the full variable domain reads GAGVSQSPSNKVTEKGKDVELRCDPISGHTALYWYRQSLGQGLEFLIYFQGNSAPDKSGLPSDRFSAERTGGSVSTLTIQRTQQEDSAVYLCASSLYQGGNQPQHFGDGTRLSIL.

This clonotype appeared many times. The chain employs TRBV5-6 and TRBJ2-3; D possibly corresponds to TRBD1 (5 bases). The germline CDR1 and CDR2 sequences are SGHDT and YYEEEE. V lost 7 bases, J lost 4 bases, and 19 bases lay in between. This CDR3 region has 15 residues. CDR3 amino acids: CASYTRAGHADTQYF. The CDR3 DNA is TGTGCCAGCTACACTCGGGCAGGGCACGCAGATACGCAGTATTTT.